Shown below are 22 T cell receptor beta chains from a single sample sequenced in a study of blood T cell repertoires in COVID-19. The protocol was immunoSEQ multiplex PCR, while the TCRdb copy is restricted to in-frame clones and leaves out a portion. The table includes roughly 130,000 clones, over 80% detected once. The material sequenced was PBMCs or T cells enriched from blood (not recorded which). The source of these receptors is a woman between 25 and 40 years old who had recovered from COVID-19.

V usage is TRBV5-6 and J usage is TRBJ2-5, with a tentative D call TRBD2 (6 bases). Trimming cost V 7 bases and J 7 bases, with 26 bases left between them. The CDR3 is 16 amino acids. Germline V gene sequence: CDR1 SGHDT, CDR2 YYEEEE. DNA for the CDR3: TGTGCCAGCTCTCAACTAGCCGCTGCCATAGGAGGGACCCAGTACTTC. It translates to CASSQLAAAIGGTQYF.

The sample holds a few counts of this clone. The CDR3 reads CASSELGAGQATQYF. DNA for the CDR3: TGTGCCAGCAGTGAATTAGGGGCAGGCCAGGCGACCCAGTACTTC. The gene calls are TRBV25-1 and TRBJ2-5; possible D gene TRBD1, 5 bases. Trimming stripped 1 base from V and 7 bases from J, with 16 bases between. Germline V gene data show CDR1 as MGHDK and CDR2 as SYGVNS. This CDR3 spans 15 amino acids.

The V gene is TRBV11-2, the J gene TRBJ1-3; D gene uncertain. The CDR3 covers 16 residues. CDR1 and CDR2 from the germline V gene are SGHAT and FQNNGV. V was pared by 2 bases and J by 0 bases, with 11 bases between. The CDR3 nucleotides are TGTGCCAGCAGCTTAAGCCCGCGATTCTCTGGAAACACCATATATTTT. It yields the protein CASSLSPRFSGNTIYF. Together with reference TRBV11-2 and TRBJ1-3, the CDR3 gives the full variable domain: EAGVAQSPRYKIIEKRQSVAFWCNPISGHATLYWYQQILGQGPKLLIQFQNNGVVDDSQLPKDRFSAERLKGVDSTLKIQPAKLEDSAVYLCASSLSPRFSGNTIYFGEGSWLTVV.

CDR3 in DNA: TGCGCCAGCAGCCGGACCTGGACAGCTGACACTGAAGCTTTCTTT. Its translation: CASSRTWTADTEAFF. The rearrangement joins TRBV4-3 to TRBJ1-1; perhaps TRBD1 as D (6 bases). CDR1 LGHNA and CDR2 YSLEER come from the germline V gene. V was trimmed by 4 bases and J by 3 bases, leaving 15 bases between them. The CDR3 is 15 residues long.

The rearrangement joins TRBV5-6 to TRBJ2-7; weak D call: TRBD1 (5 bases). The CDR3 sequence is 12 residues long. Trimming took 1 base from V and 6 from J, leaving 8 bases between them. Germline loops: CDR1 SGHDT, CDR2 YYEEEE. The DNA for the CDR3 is TGTGCCAGCAGCTTGATAAGGGGCGAGCAGTACTTC. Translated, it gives CASSLIRGEQYF. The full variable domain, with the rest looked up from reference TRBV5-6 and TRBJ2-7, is DAGVTQSPTHLIKTRGQQVTLRCSPKSGHDTVSWYQQALGQGPQFIFQYYEEEERQRGNFPDRFSGHQFPNYSSELNVNALLLGDSALYLCASSLIRGEQYFGPGTRLTVT.

The CDR3 sequence is CASSLVQGTNTEAFF. As DNA, the CDR3 is TGTGCCAGCAGTTTGGTGCAGGGGACGAACACTGAAGCTTTCTTT. The J gene is TRBJ1-1, the V gene TRBV28, with D possibly matching TRBD1 (6 bases). The CDR3 is 15 amino acids. Germline loops: CDR1 MDHEN, CDR2 SYDVKM. The V end was cut by 3 bases, the J end by 1 base, with 12 bases between.

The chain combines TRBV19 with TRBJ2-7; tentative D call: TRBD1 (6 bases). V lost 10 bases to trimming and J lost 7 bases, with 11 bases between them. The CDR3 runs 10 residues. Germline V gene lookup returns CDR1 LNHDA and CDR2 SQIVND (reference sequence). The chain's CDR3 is CATHDREQYF. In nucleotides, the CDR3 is TGTGCCACCCACGACAGGGAGCAGTACTTC.

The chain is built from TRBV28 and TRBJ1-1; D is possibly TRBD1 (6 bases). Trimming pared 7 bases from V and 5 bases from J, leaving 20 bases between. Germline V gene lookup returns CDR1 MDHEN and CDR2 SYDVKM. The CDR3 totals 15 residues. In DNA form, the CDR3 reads TGTGCCAGCACTCCCCATCGAGGGGGTAGTACTGAAGCTTTCTTT. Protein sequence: CASTPHRGGSTEAFF.

The CDR3 sequence is CASSQAFRQGRSYEQYF. Here the CDR3 DNA reads TGCGCCAGCAGCCAAGCTTTTCGGCAGGGGCGCTCCTACGAGCAGTACTTC. The J gene is TRBJ2-7, the V gene TRBV4-3, with D possibly matching TRBD1 (6 bases). The CDR3 sequence is 17 residues long. With 1 base removed from V and 0 bases from J, the gap between germline ends came to 16 bases. Germline V gene data show CDR1 as LGHNA and CDR2 as YSLEER.

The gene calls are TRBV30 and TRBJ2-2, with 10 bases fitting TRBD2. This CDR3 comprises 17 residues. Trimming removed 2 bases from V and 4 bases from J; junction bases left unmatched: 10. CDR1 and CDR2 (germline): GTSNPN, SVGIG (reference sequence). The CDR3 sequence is CAWSRASGGRVTGELFF. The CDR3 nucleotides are TGTGCCTGGAGTCGGGCTAGCGGGGGCCGTGTCACCGGGGAGCTGTTTTTT.

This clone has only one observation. Here the CDR3 DNA reads TGTGCCAGCGGTCCTGTGGCGGGGTTCGGGACGCGGCCACGTGAAAAACTGTTTTTT. Translated, it gives CASGPVAGFGTRPREKLFF. The chain carries TRBV2 and TRBJ1-4; TRBD1 is a possible D gene (5 bases). V shed 8 bases and J shed 7 bases, with 32 bases lying between them. The germline V gene encodes CDR1 SNHLY and CDR2 FYNNEI. The CDR3 contains 19 residues.

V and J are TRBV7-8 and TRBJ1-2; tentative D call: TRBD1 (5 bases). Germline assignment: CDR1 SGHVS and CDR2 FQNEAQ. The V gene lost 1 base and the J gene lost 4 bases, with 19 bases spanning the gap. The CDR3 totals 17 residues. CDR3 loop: CASSLGGRGPQAYGYTF. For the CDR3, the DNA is TGTGCCAGCAGCTTAGGGGGGAGGGGACCTCAAGCCTATGGCTACACCTTC.

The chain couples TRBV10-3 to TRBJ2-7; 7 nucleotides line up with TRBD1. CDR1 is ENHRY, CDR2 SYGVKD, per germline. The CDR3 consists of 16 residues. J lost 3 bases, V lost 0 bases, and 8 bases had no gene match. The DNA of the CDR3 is TGTGCCATCAGTGAGTCCAGGACAGGTTTTTACTACGAGCAGTACTTC. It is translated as CAISESRTGFYYEQYF.

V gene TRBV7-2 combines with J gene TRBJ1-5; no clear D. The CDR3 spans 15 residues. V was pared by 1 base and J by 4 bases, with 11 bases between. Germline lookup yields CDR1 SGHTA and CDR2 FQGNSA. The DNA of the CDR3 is TGTGCCAGCAGCTTAGTGTTTGGCCAGAATCAGCCCCAGCATTTT. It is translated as CASSLVFGQNQPQHF. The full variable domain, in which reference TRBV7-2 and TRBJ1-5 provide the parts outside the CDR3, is GAGVSQSPSNKVTEKGKDVELRCDPISGHTALYWYRQSLGQGLEFLIYFQGNSAPDKSGLPSDRFSAERTGGSVSTLTIQRTQQEDSAVYLCASSLVFGQNQPQHFGDGTRLSIL.

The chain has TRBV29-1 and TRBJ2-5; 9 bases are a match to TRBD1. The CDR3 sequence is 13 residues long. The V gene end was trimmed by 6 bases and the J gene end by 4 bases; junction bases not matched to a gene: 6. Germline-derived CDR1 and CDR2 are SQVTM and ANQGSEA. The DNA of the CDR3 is TGCAGCGTCGGACAGGGGTTCCGAGAGACCCAGTACTTC. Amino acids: CSVGQGFRETQYF.

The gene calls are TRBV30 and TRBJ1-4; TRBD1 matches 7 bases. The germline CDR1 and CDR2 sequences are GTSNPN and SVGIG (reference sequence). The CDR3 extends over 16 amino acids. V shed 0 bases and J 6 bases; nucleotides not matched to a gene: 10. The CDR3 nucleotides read TGTGCCTGGAGTGTACTCGGGGCAGGGGGTGATGAAAAACTGTTTTTT. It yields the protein CAWSVLGAGGDEKLFF. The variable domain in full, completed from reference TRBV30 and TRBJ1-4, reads SQTIHQWPATLVQPVGSPLSLECTVEGTSNPNLYWYRQAAGRGLQLLFYSVGIGQISSEVPQNLSASRPQDRQFILSSKKLLLSDSGFYLCAWSVLGAGGDEKLFFGSGTQLSVL.

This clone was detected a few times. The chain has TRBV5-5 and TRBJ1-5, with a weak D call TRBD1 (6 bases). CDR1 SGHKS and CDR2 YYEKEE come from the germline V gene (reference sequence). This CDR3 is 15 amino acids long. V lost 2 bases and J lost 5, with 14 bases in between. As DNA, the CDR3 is TGTGCCAGCAGCTTAGGCGTTGGGGGCTATCAGCCCCAGCATTTT. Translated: CASSLGVGGYQPQHF.

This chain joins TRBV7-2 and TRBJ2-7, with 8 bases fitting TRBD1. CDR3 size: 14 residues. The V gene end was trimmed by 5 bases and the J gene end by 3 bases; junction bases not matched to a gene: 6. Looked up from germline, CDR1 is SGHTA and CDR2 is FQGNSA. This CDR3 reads CASSRDRRIYEQYF. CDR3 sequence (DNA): TGTGCCAGCAGCCGGGACAGGCGAATCTACGAGCAGTACTTC. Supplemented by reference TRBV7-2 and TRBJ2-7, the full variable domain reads GAGVSQSPSNKVTEKGKDVELRCDPISGHTALYWYRQSLGQGLEFLIYFQGNSAPDKSGLPSDRFSAERTGGSVSTLTIQRTQQEDSAVYLCASSRDRRIYEQYFGPGTRLTVT.

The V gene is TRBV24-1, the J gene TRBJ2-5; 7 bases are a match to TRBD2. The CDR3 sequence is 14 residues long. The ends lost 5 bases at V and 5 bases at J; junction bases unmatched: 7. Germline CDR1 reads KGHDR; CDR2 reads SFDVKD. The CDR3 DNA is TGTGCCACCAGTGGAAGCGGGGCATGGGAGACCCAGTACTTC. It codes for CATSGSGAWETQYF.

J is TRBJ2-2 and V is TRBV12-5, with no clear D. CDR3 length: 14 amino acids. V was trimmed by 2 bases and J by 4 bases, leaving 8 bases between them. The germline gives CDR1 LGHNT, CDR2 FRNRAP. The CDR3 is CASGLFPGTGELFF. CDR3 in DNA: TGTGCTAGTGGTTTGTTCCCGGGCACCGGGGAGCTGTTTTTT.

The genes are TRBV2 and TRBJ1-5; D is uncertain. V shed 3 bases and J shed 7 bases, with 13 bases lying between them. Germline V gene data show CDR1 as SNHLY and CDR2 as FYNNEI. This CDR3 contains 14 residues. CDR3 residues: CASSDWEPGQPQHF. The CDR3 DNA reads TGTGCCAGCAGTGACTGGGAGCCCGGGCAGCCCCAGCATTTT.

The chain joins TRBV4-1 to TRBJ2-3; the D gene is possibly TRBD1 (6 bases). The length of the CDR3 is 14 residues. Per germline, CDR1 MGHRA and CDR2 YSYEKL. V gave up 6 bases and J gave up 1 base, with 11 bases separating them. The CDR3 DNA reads TGCGCCAGCAGATTCGGACAGCGCACAGATACGCAGTATTTT. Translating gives CASRFGQRTDTQYF.